The 16 T cell receptor beta chains reported below all come from one sample, sequenced in a study of T cell changes during pregnancy in multiple sclerosis. Here immunoSEQ multiplex PCR was the method, and the copy in TCRdb shows in-frame clones only, minus some. This table has about 40,000 clones, more than 85% appearing once. The starting material was CD8+ T cells from peripheral blood mononuclear cells, obtained in the first trimester of pregnancy. The receptors shown here come from a female donor with multiple sclerosis, enrolled in a pregnancy study.

The chain joins TRBV4-2 to TRBJ2-1; 7 bases map to TRBD2. The CDR3 extends over 19 amino acids. Per germline, CDR1 LGHNA and CDR2 YNFKEQ. Losses at the gene ends were 1 base for V and 3 bases for J; bases not matched to a gene: 15. CDR3 loop: CASSQAPTSANLLYNEQFF. The DNA of the CDR3 is TGTGCCAGCAGCCAAGCCCCAACTAGCGCCAACCTCCTCTACAATGAGCAGTTCTTC.

The V call is TRBV4-1, the J call TRBJ2-3, with unresolved D. The V end was cut by 3 bases, the J end by 2 bases, with 9 bases between. This CDR3 has 14 residues. Germline lookup yields CDR1 MGHRA and CDR2 YSYEKL. The CDR3 spells CASSHELNTDTQYF. For the CDR3, the DNA is TGCGCCAGCAGCCACGAACTCAACACAGATACGCAGTATTTT.

This clone came up once. The genes are TRBV5-6 and TRBJ2-2, with D possibly being TRBD2 (5 bases). This CDR3 has 17 amino acids. The V gene's germline CDR1 is SGHDT and CDR2 YYEEEE. The V end lost 5 bases, the J end lost 0 bases, and 17 bases lay between the germline ends. The chain's CDR3 is CASSSPGETTNTGELFF. The CDR3 DNA reads TGTGCCAGCAGTTCCCCCGGGGAGACAACGAACACCGGGGAGCTGTTTTTT.

The chain is built from TRBV14 and TRBJ2-1; D may be TRBD2 (5 bases). Trimming shortened V by 3 bases and J by 15 bases, and 15 bases separated the two germline ends. The length of the CDR3 is 12 residues. Per germline, CDR1 SGHDN and CDR2 FVKESK. The CDR3 reads CASSHQVGDLFF. CDR3 DNA sequence: TGTGCCAGCAGCCACCAGGTGGGAGATCTGTTCTTC.

The J gene is TRBJ1-5, the V gene TRBV9; TRBD1 aligns across 7 bases. This CDR3 contains 15 residues. V trimming: 4 bases; J trimming: 5 bases; junction bases outside the gene matches: 9. Germline assignment: CDR1 SGDLS and CDR2 YYNGEE. The CDR3 coding sequence is TGTGCCAGCAGCTACCCAGACAGGGACTATCAGCCCCAGCATTTT. Its protein is CASSYPDRDYQPQHF.

V gene TRBV29-1 combines with J gene TRBJ1-4; TRBD1 matches 8 bases. The length of the CDR3 is 14 residues. V shed 1 base, J shed 8 bases, and the junction held 6 bases outside the gene matches. Germline V lookup: CDR1 SQVTM, CDR2 ANQGSEA. The CDR3 reads CSVEGVQGEEKLFF. The CDR3 nucleotides are TGCAGCGTTGAAGGGGTACAGGGGGAGGAAAAACTGTTTTTT.

In its sample, this clone was seen once. The chain recombines TRBV4-1 with TRBJ1-5; weak D call: TRBD1 (5 bases). In germline, CDR1 is MGHRA, CDR2 YSYEKL. The CDR3 length is 15 residues. V lost 0 bases, J lost 7 bases, and 13 bases lay in between. The chain's CDR3 is CASSQDKGRGQPQHF. In nucleotides, the CDR3 is TGCGCCAGCAGCCAAGACAAGGGGCGAGGCCAGCCCCAGCATTTT.

The chain couples TRBV7-9 to TRBJ1-6; 9 nucleotides agree with TRBD1. The CDR3 has 15 residues. Germline CDR1 and CDR2: SEHNR and FQNEAQ (reference sequence). Unmatched junction bases numbered 6, after V lost 5 bases and J lost 7 bases. The CDR3 is CASSPAGQGNSPLHF. The DNA for the CDR3 is TGTGCCAGCAGCCCGGCGGGACAGGGAAATTCACCCCTCCACTTT.

The chain employs TRBV6-6 and TRBJ1-1; D perhaps matches TRBD1 (5 bases). The CDR3 has 12 amino acids. Germline V lookup: CDR1 MNHNY, CDR2 SVGAGI (reference sequence). V lost 8 bases and J 1 base, leaving 8 bases between the germline ends. The CDR3 DNA sequence: TGTGCCAGCTCGGGGGGGAACACTGAAGCTTTCTTT. This codes for CASSGGNTEAFF.

The CDR3 loop is CASSESQGFEQPQHF. CDR3 sequence (DNA): TGTGCCAGCAGTGAATCCCAGGGGTTTGAGCAGCCCCAGCATTTT. The rearrangement joins TRBV2 to TRBJ1-5; D may be TRBD1 (6 bases). CDR3 length: 15 residues. V was clipped by 2 bases and J by 7 bases, with 15 bases between them. Germline V gene lookup returns CDR1 SNHLY and CDR2 FYNNEI. Looking up the rest from reference TRBV2 and TRBJ1-5 gives the full variable domain: EPEVTQTPSHQVTQMGQEVILRCVPISNHLYFYWYRQILGQKVEFLVSFYNNEISEKSEIFDDQFSVERPDGSNFTLKIRSTKLEDSAMYFCASSESQGFEQPQHFGDGTRLSIL.

The J gene is TRBJ1-6, the V gene TRBV7-9; D not resolved. The CDR3 is 15 residues long. Germline V gene data show CDR1 as SEHNR and CDR2 as FQNEAQ (reference sequence). V was trimmed by 0 bases and J by 6 bases, leaving 9 bases between them. The chain's CDR3 is CASSLAFPSNSPLHF. CDR3 DNA sequence: TGTGCCAGCAGCTTAGCATTTCCTTCTAATTCACCCCTCCACTTT.

CDR3 protein: CASSFIGQGGVSPSETQYF. DNA for the CDR3: TGCGCCAGCAGCTTTATCGGGCAGGGTGGAGTTAGCCCCTCAGAGACCCAGTACTTC. The chain has TRBV5-1 and TRBJ2-5, with D perhaps matching TRBD1 (5 bases). Per germline, CDR1 SGHRS and CDR2 YFSETQ. Trimming cost V 2 bases and J 4 bases, with 27 bases left between them. CDR3 length: 19 amino acids.

The CDR3 spells CASSQLAGTYEQYF. The CDR3 DNA reads TGTGCCAGCAGCCAACTAGCGGGGACCTACGAGCAGTACTTC. The V and J genes are TRBV13 and TRBJ2-7; 10 positions agree with TRBD2. This CDR3 spans 14 amino acids. Trimming removed 5 bases from V and 2 bases from J; junction bases left unmatched: 3. Germline loops: CDR1 PRHDT, CDR2 FYEKMQ (reference sequence). Drawing the rest from reference TRBV13 and TRBJ2-7, the complete variable domain is AAGVIQSPRHLIKEKRETATLKCYPIPRHDTVYWYQQGPGQDPQFLISFYEKMQSDKGSIPDRFSAQQFSDYHSELNMSSLELGDSALYFCASSQLAGTYEQYFGPGTRLTVT.

This sequence joins TRBV5-4 and TRBJ1-4; D may be TRBD1 (5 bases). Trimming took 4 bases from V and 7 from J, leaving 11 bases between them. The CDR3 spans 13 residues. The V gene's germline CDR1 is SGHNT and CDR2 YYREEE (reference sequence). This chain's CDR3 is CASSEAGSEKLFF. As DNA, the CDR3 is TGTGCCAGCAGCGAGGCAGGGTCTGAAAAACTGTTTTTT.

In DNA form, the CDR3 reads TGTGCCAGCAGCATTAAAGTGGGGGGTGCCTACGAGCAGTACTTC. It encodes CASSIKVGGAYEQYF. The rearrangement uses TRBV5-6 and TRBJ2-7, with D possibly being TRBD2 (6 bases). This CDR3 has 15 amino acids. V gave up 4 bases and J gave up 2 bases, with 16 bases separating them. Germline CDR1 SGHDT, CDR2 YYEEEE.

The chain links TRBV5-1 to TRBJ2-3, with 14 bases fitting TRBD2. The CDR3 contains 18 residues. Per germline, CDR1 SGHRS and CDR2 YFSETQ. The J segment lost 8 bases and the V segment lost 2 bases, leaving 13 bases of the junction unmatched. This chain's CDR3 is CASSLRTLTSGGAATQYF. CDR3 nucleotides: TGCGCCAGCAGCTTACGGACTCTGACTAGCGGGGGGGCCGCTACGCAGTATTTT.